A selection of T cell receptor beta chains follows, all from one sample in a study of T-cell reconstitution after alpha-beta-depleted transplantation in children. A single record per CDR3 protein comes from TCRdb applying MiXCR to the PCR reads. The sample lists a few hundred thousand distinct CDR3 sequences, 13% seen once, with about 4.5% in the top ten. The sample in question was PBMCs, obtained from the stem cell graft. These receptors were taken from a human donor who donated a stem cell graft to a child with Fanconi anemia. The CDR3 runs from the conserved cysteine through the conserved F or W. Each record gives: CDR3 protein, J gene, V gene.

CASSQKTGNSPLHF | TRBJ1-6 | TRBV4-3
CASSQRGVGGSGYTF | TRBJ1-2 | TRBV3-1
CASKTGATNEKLFF | TRBJ1-4 | TRBV3-1
CASSQDFSGGGTDTQYF | TRBJ2-3 | TRBV3-1
CASSRGSTKTQYF | TRBJ2-5 | TRBV7-2
CASTGPLNTEAFF | TRBJ1-1 | TRBV28
CASSTSGANTGELFF | TRBJ2-2 | TRBV5-1
CASRMTGKAFF | TRBJ1-1 | TRBV28
CASSQDSNQPQHF | TRBJ1-5 | TRBV6-2/TRBV6-3
CASSPRVANEKLFF | TRBJ1-4 | TRBV12-3/TRBV12-4
CASSGLSPQHF | TRBJ1-5 | TRBV6-1
CATLRQGASGELFF | TRBJ2-2 | TRBV7-8
CASSRTDYGYTF | TRBJ1-2 | TRBV12-3/TRBV12-4
CASSTQAGGLISYEQYF | TRBJ2-7 | TRBV12-3/TRBV12-4
CSATGSSGANVLTF | TRBJ2-6 | TRBV20-1
CASSPGTAGANVLTF | TRBJ2-6 | TRBV18
CASSRGGQGSQPQHF | TRBJ1-5 | TRBV12-3/TRBV12-4
CASSQGLGAGNQPQHF | TRBJ1-5 | TRBV4-3
CASSLAGGRYEQYF | TRBJ2-7 | TRBV7-6
CASSLGGEPTDTQYF | TRBJ2-3 | TRBV7-2
CASSYSLLDSLYTEAFF | TRBJ1-1 | TRBV5-1
CSALGGVRTEAFF | TRBJ1-1 | TRBV20-1
CASSRGLAGAGTDTQYF | TRBJ2-3 | TRBV5-1
CASSFDWRETQYF | TRBJ2-5 | TRBV27
CASSQEFSGQRAYEQYF | TRBJ2-7 | TRBV4-3
CASSLPRHVTQYF | TRBJ2-3 | TRBV5-1
CASTKAPGQGVADTQYF | TRBJ2-3 | TRBV10-3
CASSRLAGGPSDTQYF | TRBJ2-3 | TRBV27
CSAPSSGGQVYNEQFF | TRBJ2-1 | TRBV20-1
CASKGDTDQPQHF | TRBJ1-5 | TRBV2
CATIGLAGEYQETQYF | TRBJ2-5 | TRBV24-1
CASSLGDAFATNEKLFF | TRBJ1-4 | TRBV5-1